What follows is one T cell receptor (beta chain) and its context. Its antigen is undetermined. TCRdb itself ran the reads through MiXCR, one entry per CDR3 protein. The sample shows roughly 720,000 distinct CDR3 sequences, 35% to 45% of them seen only once. This record comes from a study of T cell repertoires in cytomegalovirus infection. Background on the study: CMV infection plus the matching HLA type was flagged by public TCR beta signatures.

Per the germline V gene, CDR1 is DFQATT and CDR2 is SNEGSKA (reference sequence). This CDR3 has 18 residues. Trimming took 4 bases from V and 2 from J; bases not matched to a gene: 14. General study findings and limits: Ex vivo responses were dominated by HLA-C-restricted CMV-specific TCR beta clonotypes. Cumulative public TCR beta family frequency identified CMV carriers with the relevant HLA.

This receptor was obtained from a human donor in good health (CMV status not recorded). Some clones in this sample may be carry-over from other donors' samples. Sequencing input: PBMCs. The chain carries TRBV20-1 and TRBJ2-7; TRBD2 matches 13 bases. The CDR3 loop is CSAIEPGLAGSATYEQYF. The CDR3 nucleotides are TGCAGTGCTATCGAGCCGGGACTAGCGGGATCAGCTACCTACGAGCAGTACTTC.